A single sample gave rise to the 2 T cell receptor beta chains below, sequenced in a study of cytomegalovirus exposure and HLA in healthy donors. In the PCR, 60 Vbeta and 13 Jbeta primers were used. Produced via immunoSEQ multiplex PCR; TCRdb's table is partial and in-frame only. The table has some 51,000 clones, 55% to 85% seen once. The sequenced sample consisted of PBMCs. These receptors all come from a man in his forties in good health and CMV-seropositive.

The gene calls are TRBV2 and TRBJ2-7; 9 bases fit TRBD1. The CDR3 runs to 15 residues. V shed 10 bases, J shed 6 bases, and the junction held 16 bases outside the gene matches. CDR1 is SNHLY, CDR2 FYNNEI, per germline. CDR3 nucleotides: TGTGCCATCAGGGAGCCTCGACAGGGGGGAGGCGAGCAGTACTTC. This gives the protein CAIREPRQGGGEQYF.

This chain connects TRBV19 to TRBJ1-5, with unresolved D. CDR3 length: 14 amino acids. Germline V gives CDR1 LNHDA, CDR2 SQIVND (reference sequence). V was clipped by 2 bases and J by 5 bases, with 10 bases between them. This CDR3 reads CASSIPGFHQPQHF. CDR3 bases: TGTGCCAGTAGTATACCAGGATTCCATCAGCCCCAGCATTTT.